What follows is one T cell receptor (beta chain) and its context. No antigen is known for it. The data were obtained in a study of early T cells in non-severe SARS-CoV-2 infection. Study-wide background: Bulk RNA from unsorted whole blood was sequenced; chains were unpaired.

The CDR3 has 13 residues. CDR1 MGHRA and CDR2 YSYEKL come from the germline V gene. V lost 0 bases and J lost 6, with 9 bases in between. The library protocol tagged individual cDNA molecules with unique molecular identifiers. TCRdb analysed the 5' RACE reads with MiXCR anew, one entry per CDR3 protein. The sample carries roughly 93,000 distinct CDR3 sequences, 14% to 15% recorded once. Study findings and constraints: Sequences matched to VDJdb favored anti-spike CD8 responses, while private and CD4 specificities were missed.

The chain uses TRBV4-1 and TRBJ2-7, with D uncertain. The sequenced material came from whole blood. The sequence was obtained from an adult who was a healthcare worker with PCR-confirmed SARS-CoV-2 infection or an uninfected control (not recorded which). In DNA, the CDR3 is TGCGCCAGCAGCCAAGACCTCGAGGCCGAGCAGTACGTC. It specifies CASSQDLEAEQYV.